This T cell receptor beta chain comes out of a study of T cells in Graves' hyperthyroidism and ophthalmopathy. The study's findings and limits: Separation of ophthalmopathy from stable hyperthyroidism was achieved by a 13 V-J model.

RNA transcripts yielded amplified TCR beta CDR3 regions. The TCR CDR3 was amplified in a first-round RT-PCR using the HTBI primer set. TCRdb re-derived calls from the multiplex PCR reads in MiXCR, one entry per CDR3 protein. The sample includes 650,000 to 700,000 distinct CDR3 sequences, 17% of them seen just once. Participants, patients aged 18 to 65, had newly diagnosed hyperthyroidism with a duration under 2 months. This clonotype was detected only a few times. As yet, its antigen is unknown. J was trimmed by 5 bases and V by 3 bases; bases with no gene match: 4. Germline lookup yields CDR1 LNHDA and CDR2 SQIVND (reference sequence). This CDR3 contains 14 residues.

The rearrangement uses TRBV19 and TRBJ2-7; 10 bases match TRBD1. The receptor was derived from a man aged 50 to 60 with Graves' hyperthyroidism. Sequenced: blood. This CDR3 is CASSMGDRGHEQYF. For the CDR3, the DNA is TGTGCCAGTAGTATGGGGGACAGGGGCCACGAGCAGTACTTC.